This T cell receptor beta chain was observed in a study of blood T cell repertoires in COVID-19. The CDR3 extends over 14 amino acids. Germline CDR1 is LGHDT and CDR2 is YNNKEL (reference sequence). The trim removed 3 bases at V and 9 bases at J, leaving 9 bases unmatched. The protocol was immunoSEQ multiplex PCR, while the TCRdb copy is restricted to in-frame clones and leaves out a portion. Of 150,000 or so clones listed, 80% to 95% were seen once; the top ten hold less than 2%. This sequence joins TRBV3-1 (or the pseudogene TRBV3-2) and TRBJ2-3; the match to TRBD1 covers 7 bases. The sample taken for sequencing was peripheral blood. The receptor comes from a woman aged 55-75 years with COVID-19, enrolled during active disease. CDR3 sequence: CASSQTPGTATQYF. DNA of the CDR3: TGTGCCAGCAGCCAGACTCCGGGGACAGCAACGCAGTATTTT.